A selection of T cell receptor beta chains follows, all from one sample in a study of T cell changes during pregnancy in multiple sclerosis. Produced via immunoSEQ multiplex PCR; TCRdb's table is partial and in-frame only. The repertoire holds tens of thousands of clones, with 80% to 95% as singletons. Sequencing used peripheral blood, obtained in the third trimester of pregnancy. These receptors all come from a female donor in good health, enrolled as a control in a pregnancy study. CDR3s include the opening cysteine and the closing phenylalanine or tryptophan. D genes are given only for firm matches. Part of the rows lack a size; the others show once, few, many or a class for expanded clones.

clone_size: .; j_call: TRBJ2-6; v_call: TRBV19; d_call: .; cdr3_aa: CASSIEAAGANVLTF; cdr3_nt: TGTGCCAGTAGTATAGAGGCGGCGGGGGCCAACGTCCTGACTTTC
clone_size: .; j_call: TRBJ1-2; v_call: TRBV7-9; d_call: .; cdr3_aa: CASSPWEGGAENYGYTF; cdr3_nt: TGTGCCAGCAGCCCCTGGGAGGGGGGGGCGGAAAACTATGGCTACACCTTC
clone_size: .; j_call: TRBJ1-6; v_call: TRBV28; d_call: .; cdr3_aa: CASSLFGNSPLHF; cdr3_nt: TGTGCCAGCAGTTTATTCGGGAATTCACCCCTCCACTTT
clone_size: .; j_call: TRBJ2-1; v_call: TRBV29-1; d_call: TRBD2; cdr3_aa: CSGMIAGSSYNEQFF; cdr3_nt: TGCAGCGGTATGATAGCGGGAAGCTCCTACAATGAGCAGTTCTTC
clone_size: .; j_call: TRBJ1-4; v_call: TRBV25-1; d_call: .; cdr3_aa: CASSETGRLNEKLFF; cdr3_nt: TGTGCCAGCAGTGAAACAGGACGGCTTAATGAAAAACTGTTTTTT
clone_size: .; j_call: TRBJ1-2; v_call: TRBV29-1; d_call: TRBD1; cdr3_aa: CSVSTGTYGYTF; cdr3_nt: TGCAGCGTCTCGACAGGGACCTATGGCTACACCTTC
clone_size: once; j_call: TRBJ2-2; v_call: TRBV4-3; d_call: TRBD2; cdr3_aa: CASRWEGNTGELFF; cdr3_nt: TGCGCCAGCAGGTGGGAGGGAAACACCGGGGAGCTGTTTTTT
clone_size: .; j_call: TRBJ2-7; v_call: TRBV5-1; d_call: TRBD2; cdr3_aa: CASSFSGSLYEQYF; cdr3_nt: TGCGCCAGCAGCTTTAGCGGGAGCCTCTACGAGCAGTACTTC
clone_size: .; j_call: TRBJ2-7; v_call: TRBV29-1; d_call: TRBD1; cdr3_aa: CSVRTGAYYEQYF; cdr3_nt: TGCAGCGTCCGGACAGGGGCCTACTACGAGCAGTACTTC
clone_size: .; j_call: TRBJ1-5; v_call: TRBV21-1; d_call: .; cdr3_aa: CASSYPARQPQHF; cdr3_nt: TGTGCCAGCAGCTATCCTGCACGGCAGCCCCAGCATTTT
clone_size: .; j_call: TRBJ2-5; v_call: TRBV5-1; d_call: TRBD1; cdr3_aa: CASSTSTGAWETQYF; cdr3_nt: TGCGCCAGCAGCACTTCTACAGGGGCTTGGGAGACCCAGTACTTC
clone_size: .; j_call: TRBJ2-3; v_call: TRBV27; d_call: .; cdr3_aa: CATSDSEPTDTQYF; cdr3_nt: TGTGCCACCTCGGACAGTGAACCGACCGATACGCAGTATTTT
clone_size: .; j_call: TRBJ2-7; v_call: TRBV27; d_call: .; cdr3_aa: CASSLSRGLDEQYF; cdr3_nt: TGTGCCAGCAGTTTATCGCGGGGGCTGGATGAGCAGTACTTC
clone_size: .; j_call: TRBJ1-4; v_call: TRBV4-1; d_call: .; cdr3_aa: CASSRDFSTGPGEKLFF; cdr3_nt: TGCGCCAGCAGCCGAGACTTTTCGACAGGCCCCGGTGAAAAACTGTTTTTT
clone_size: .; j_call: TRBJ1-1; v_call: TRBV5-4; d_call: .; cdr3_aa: CASSRQETNTEAFF; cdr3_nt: TGTGCCAGCAGCCGACAGGAGACGAACACTGAAGCTTTCTTT
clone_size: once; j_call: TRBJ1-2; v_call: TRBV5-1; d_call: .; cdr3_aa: CASSQWETNYGYTF; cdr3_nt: TGCGCCAGCAGCCAATGGGAGACTAACTATGGCTACACCTTC
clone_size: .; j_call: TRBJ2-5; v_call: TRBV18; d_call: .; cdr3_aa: CASSPWKTEETQYF; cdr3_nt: TGTGCCAGCTCACCGTGGAAGACAGAAGAGACCCAGTACTTC
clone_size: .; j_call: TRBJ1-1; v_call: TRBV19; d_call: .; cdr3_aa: CASTLAWPSNTEAFF; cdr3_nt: TGTGCCAGTACCCTGGCTTGGCCCTCTAACACTGAAGCTTTCTTT
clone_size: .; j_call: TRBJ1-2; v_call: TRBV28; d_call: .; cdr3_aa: CASSSVGEGYTF; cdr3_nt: TGTGCCAGCAGCTCCGTGGGAGAAGGCTACACCTTC
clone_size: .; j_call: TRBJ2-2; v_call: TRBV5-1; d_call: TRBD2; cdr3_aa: CASTPGLAGNTGELFF; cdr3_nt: TGCGCCAGCACCCCGGGACTAGCGGGAAACACCGGGGAGCTGTTTTTT
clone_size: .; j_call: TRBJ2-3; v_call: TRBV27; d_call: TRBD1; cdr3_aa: CASSLSRGTGSTQYF; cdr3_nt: TGTGCCAGCAGTTTATCCCGGGGGACAGGGTCTACGCAGTATTTT
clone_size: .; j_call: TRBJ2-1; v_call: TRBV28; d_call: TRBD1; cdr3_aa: CASTGQGYNEQFF; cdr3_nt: TGTGCCAGCACAGGACAGGGATACAATGAGCAGTTCTTC
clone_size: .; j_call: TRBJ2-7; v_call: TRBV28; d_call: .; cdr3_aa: CASSQSQVYPYEQYF; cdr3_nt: TGTGCCAGCAGTCAATCACAGGTCTACCCCTACGAGCAGTACTTC
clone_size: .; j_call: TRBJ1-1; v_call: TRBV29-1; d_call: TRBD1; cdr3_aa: CSVKTGDGEAFF; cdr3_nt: TGCAGCGTAAAAACAGGGGACGGTGAAGCTTTCTTT